The subject of this entry is one TCR beta chain. Its antigen is as yet unknown. The data originate from a study of cytomegalovirus exposure and HLA in healthy donors. Study-wide results and limits: In a later analysis, HLA-associated beta chains showed higher expansion and lower generation probabilities than comparable chains. Later analysis suggested most CMV-associated TCR beta chains were HLA-restricted. When a later analysis was performed, an Asian-associated ancestry cluster reportedly had fewer N-insertions than the 666-donor mean.

PCR employed 60 Vbeta and 13 Jbeta primers. How the authors handled the data: Tens of millions of unique TCR beta chains, roughly 11 million shared, were counted in a later analysis. Profiling relied on immunoSEQ multiplex PCR, and the TCRdb table lists in-frame clones only, not all of them. The V and J calls and clone size were taken over from that table, and D and trimming were inferred from the DNA. This sample has around 130,000 clones, with around 65% found just once. The CDR3 is 18 amino acids. This TCR was sampled from a male donor in good health and CMV-seronegative. The chain has TRBV21-1 and TRBJ2-1; the table's D call TRBD2 went unverified against the DNA. TRBV21-1 is a known pseudogene. What was sequenced was PBMCs. CDR3 region: CASSNGTSGGAIPDEQFF. The DNA for the CDR3 is TGTGCCAGCAGCAACGGGACTAGCGGGGGGGCCATTCCTGATGAGCAGTTCTTC.